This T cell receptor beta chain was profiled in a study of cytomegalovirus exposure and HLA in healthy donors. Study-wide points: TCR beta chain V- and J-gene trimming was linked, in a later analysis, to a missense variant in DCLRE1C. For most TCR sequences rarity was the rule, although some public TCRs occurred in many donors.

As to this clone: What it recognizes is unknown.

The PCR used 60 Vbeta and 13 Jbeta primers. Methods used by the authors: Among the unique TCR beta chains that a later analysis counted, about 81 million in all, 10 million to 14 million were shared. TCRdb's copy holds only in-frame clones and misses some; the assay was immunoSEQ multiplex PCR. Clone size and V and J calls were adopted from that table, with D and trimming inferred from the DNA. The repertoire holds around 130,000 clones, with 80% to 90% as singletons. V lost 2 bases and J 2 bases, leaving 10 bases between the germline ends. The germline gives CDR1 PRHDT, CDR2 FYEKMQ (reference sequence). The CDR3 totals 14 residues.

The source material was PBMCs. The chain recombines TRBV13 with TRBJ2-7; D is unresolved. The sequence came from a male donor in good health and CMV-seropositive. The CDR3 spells CASSLSEFPYEQYF. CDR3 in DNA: TGTGCCAGCAGCTTATCGGAGTTCCCCTACGAGCAGTACTTC.